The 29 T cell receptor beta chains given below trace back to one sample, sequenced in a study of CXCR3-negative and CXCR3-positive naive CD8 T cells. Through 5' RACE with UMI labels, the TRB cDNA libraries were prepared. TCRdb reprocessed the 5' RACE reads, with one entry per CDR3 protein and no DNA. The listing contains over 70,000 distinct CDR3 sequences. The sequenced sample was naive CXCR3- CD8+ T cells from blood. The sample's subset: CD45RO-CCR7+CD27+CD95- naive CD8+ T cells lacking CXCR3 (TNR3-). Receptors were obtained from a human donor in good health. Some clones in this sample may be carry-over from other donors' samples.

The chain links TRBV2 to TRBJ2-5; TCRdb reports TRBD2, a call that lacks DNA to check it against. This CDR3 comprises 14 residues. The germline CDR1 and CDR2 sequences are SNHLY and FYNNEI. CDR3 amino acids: CASSDTPGEETQYF.

The CDR3 loop is CASSPNEKLFF. The chain is built from TRBV28 and TRBJ1-4. The germline CDR1 and CDR2 sequences are MDHEN and SYDVKM. CDR3 length: 11 residues.

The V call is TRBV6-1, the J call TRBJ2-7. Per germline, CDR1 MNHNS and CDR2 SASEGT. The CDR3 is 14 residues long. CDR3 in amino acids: CASSEKINDYEQYF.

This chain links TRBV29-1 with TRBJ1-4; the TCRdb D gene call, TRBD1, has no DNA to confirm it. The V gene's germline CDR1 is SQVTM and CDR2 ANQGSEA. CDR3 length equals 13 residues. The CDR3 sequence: CSVEEGGGEKLFF.

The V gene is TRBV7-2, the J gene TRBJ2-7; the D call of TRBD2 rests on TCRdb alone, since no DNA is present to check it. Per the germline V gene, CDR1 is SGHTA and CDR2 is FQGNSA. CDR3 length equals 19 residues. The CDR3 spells CASSPAFVVTSGPSWVQYF.

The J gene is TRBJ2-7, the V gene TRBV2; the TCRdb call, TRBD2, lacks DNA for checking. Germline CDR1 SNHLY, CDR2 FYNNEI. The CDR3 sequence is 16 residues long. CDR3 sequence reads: CASSEVSGGLPYEQYF.

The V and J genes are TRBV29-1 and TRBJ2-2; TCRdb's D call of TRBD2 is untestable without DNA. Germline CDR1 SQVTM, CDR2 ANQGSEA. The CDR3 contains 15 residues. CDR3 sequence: CSAARTSGITGELFF.

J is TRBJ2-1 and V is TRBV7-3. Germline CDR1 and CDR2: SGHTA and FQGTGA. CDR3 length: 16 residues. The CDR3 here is CASSLKLREPYNEQFF.

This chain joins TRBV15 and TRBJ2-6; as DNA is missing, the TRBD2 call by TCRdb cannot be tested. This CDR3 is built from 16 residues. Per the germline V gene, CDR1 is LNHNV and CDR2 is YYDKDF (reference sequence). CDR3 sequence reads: CATSPASGPGANVLTF.

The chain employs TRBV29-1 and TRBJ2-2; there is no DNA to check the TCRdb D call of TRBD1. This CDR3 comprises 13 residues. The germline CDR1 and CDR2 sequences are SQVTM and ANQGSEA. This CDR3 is CSVPGSSTGELFF.

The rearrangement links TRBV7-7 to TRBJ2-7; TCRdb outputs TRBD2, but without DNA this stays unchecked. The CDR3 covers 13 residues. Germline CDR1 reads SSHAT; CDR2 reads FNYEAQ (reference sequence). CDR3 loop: CASSWRTGYEQYF.

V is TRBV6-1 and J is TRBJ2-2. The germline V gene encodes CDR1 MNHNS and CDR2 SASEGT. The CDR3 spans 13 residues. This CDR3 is CASSAPRAGELFF.

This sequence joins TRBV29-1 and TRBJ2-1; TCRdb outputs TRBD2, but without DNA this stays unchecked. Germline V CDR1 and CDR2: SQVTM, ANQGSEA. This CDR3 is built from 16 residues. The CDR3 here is CSVVLAGASSYNEQFF.

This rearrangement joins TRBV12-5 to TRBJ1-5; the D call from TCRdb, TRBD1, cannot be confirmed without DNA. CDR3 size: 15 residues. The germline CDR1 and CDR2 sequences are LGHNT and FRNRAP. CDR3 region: CASALTGDSNQPQHF.

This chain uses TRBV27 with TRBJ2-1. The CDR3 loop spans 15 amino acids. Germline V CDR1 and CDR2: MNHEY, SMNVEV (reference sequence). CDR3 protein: CASSSHSFSYNEQFF.

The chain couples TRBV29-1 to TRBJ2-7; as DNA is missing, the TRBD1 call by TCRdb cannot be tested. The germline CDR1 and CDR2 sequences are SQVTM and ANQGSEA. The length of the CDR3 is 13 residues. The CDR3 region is CSVEEDTSYEQYF.

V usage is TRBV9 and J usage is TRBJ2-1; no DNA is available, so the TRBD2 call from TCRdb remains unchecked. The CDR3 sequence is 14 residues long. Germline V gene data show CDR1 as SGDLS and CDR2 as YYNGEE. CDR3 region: CASSVGLAGGEQFF.

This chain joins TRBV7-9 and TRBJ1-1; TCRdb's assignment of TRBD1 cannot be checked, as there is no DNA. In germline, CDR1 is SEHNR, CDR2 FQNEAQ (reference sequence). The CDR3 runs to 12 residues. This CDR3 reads CALIAQGSEAFF.

This CDR3 reads CASSPRGGPSYEQYF. This chain joins TRBV9 and TRBJ2-7; TCRdb's assignment of TRBD1 cannot be checked, as there is no DNA. Germline lookup yields CDR1 SGDLS and CDR2 YYNGEE. CDR3 length equals 15 residues.

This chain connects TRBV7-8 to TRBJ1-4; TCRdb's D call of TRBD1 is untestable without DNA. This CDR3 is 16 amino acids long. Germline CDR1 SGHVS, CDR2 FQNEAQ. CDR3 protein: CASSVGTGGPNEKLFF. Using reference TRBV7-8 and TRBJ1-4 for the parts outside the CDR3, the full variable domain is GAGVSQSPRYKVAKRGQDVALRCDPISGHVSLFWYQQALGQGPEFLTYFQNEAQLDKSGLPSDRFFAERPEGSVSTLKIQRTQQEDSAVYLCASSVGTGGPNEKLFFGSGTQLSVL.

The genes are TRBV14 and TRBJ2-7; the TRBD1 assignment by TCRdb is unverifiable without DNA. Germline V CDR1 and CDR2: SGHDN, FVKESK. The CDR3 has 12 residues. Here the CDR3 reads CASSQVAREQYF.

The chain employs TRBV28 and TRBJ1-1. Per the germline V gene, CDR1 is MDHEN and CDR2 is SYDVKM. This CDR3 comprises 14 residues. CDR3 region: CASSLRVGWTEAFF.

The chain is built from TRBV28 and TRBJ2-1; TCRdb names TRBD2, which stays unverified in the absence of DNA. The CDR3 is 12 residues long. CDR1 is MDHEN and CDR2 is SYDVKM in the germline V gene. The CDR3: CASSHGPPEQFF.

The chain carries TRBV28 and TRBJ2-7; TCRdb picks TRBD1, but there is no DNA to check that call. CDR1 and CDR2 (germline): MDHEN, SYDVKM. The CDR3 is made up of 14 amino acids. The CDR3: CASRMTGESYEQYF.

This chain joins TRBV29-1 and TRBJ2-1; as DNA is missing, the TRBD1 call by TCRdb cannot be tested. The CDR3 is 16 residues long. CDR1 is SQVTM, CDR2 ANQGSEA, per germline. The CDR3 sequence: CSVDDRAGQGMGEQFF.

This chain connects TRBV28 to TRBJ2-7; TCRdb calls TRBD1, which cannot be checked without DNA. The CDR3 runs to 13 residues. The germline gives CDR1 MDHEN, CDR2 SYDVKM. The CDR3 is CASSPRGPYEQYF.

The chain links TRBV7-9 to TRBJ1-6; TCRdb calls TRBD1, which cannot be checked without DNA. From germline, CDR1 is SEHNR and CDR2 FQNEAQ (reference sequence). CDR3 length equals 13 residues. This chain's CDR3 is CAGQGGVNSPLHF. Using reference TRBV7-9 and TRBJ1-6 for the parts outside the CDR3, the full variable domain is DTGVSQNPRHKITKRGQNVTFRCDPISEHNRLYWYRQTLGQGPEFLTYFQNEAQLEKSRLLSDRFSAERPKGSFSTLEIQRTEQGDSAMYLCAGQGGVNSPLHFGNGTRLTVT.

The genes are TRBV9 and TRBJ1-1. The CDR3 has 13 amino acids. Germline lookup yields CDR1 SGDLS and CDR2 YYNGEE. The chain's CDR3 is CASSVVEGSEAFF.

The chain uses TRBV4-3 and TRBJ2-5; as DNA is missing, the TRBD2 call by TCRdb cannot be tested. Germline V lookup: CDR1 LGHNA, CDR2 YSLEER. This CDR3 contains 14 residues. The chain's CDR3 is CASSQGLAEETQYF.